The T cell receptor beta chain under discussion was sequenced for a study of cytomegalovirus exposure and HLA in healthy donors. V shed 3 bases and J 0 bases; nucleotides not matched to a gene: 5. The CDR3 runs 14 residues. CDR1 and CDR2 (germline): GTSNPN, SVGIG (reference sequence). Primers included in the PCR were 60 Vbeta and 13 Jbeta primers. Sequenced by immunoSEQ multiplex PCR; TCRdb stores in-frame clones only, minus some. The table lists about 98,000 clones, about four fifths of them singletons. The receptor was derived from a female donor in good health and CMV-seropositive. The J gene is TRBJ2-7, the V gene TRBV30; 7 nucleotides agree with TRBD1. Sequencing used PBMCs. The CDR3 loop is CAWRGDSHSYEQYF. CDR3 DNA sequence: TGTGCCTGGAGAGGGGACAGCCACTCCTACGAGCAGTACTTC.